This T cell receptor beta chain was found in a study of T cell responses to AZD1222 COVID-19 vaccine (dated by TCRdb to 2020 to 2023). Notes on the research overall: AZD1222 recipients given second doses at about 4 weeks or at about 12 weeks were pooled, since spike-specific TCR depth and breadth were not found to differ between the two schedules. A total of roughly 240 trial participants underwent TCR sequencing, of whom nearly 210 received two doses of AZD1222 and some 25 received two doses of the MenACWY control vaccine. Trial participants were enrolled by age into 18-55, 56-69 and 70-plus year subgroups, with approximately 150, 28 and 58 TCR-sequenced participants respectively.

The germline V gene gives CDR1 as MGHRA and CDR2 as YSYEKL. Taken from cysteine to phenylalanine, the CDR3 has 18 residues. Solely the CDR3 DNA is kept, with 54 bases framed from the first base. V is trimmed back by 2 bases and J by 0 bases, and the junction contains 9 bases that no gene match accounts for. Taken with the paper, the label for time point translates to: baseline before first vaccination. Vaccinee samples came from UK trials COV001 and COV002, including a single-blind randomized controlled phase 2/3 trial of AZD1222 (ChAdOx1 nCoV-19) in healthy adults. For TCRbeta chain sequencing, PBMC samples were collected from trial participants at day 0 and at day 28 after the second dose. The CDR3 regions of human TCRbeta chains were analyzed by immunosequencing. Per the authors' processing: Repertoire TCRs were checked for matches against a reference library of SARS-CoV-2-specific TCRs that had been generated using the MIRA antigen-specificity platform. Breadth was defined as the fraction of unique TCRs that were SARS-CoV-2-associated, and depth was defined as the fraction of total T cells that were SARS-CoV-2-associated. Using the MIRA data, each spike-specific TCR was mapped to the spike region that the TCR reacts to and placed in a CD4 or CD8 class. Log10-transformed breadth and depth values were compared by one-way ANOVA with Sidak's multiple comparisons tests. TCRdb obtained this table from immuneACCESS and retained in-frame rearrangements with V and J assigned. These tables miss some clones; where compared with another copy, unresolved V genes account for less than half of the shortfall, and the remainder is unexplained. That table gives V, J and clone size, and the DNA gave D and trimming. Here the sample has about 150,000 clones; almost 95% occur a single time. The ten largest clones represent less than 2.5% of the sample.

Concerning this clone: The specificity of this receptor is unknown. Within one base of it there is no much larger clone, and no base qualities were kept.

Results and caveats for the whole study, not just this receptor: Conclusions about previously exposed vaccinees are limited, since just 5 or 6 AZD1222 recipients were seropositive for SARS-CoV-2 at baseline. The 56-69-year group was small, and its depth increase did not reach significance, likely because of low power. Spike-specific TCR breadth and depth rose significantly after two AZD1222 doses compared with day 0 and with MenACWY recipients. CD4 TCRs associated with the vaccine covered the entire spike protein, and the dominant responses were in regions 160-218 and 743-854. Most participants were white British and females outnumbered males, and the authors suggested that clonal diversity may have been underestimated. Reportedly, almost half of the unique spike-specific TCRs recognized epitopes lying outside the regions that are mutated in the B.1.351 and B.1.1.7 variants. No day 14 peak-response samples were available, so repertoires were characterized only after the peak T cell response.

The V gene is TRBV4-1 and the J gene is TRBJ2-1, with 8 bases aligning to TRBD2. The receptor comes from an adult in good health. The sample here was peripheral blood, taken on day 0 of AZD1222 vaccination. The CDR3 sequence is CASSQPSAGGSSYNEQFF. The base sequence is TGCGCCAGCAGCCAACCTAGCGCGGGGGGTAGCTCCTACAATGAGCAGTTCTTC.